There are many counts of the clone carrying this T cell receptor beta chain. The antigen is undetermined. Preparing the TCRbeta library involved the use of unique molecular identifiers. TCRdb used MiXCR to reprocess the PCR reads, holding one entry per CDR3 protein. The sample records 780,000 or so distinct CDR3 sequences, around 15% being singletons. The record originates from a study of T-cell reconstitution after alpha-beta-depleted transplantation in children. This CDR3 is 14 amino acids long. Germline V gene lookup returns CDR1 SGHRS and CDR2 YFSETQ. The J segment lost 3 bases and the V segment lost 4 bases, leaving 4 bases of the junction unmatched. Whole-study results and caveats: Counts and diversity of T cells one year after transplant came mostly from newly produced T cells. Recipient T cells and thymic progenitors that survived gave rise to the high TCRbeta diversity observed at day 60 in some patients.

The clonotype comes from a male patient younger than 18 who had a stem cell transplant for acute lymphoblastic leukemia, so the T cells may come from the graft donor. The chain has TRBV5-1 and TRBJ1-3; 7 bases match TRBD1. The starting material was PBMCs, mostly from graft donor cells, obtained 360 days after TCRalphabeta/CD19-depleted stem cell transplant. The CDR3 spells CASSRRQGGNTIYF. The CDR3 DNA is TGCGCCAGCAGCCGAAGACAGGGTGGAAACACCATATATTTT.